One T cell receptor (beta chain) is described in this entry. Other nucleotide sequences in the sample specify the same CDR3. Using immunoSEQ multiplex PCR, the repertoire was profiled, and TCRdb retains in-frame clones only, with some absent. The table shows some 170,000 clones, with roughly 79% occurring only once. The length of the CDR3 is 12 residues. Trimming took off 5 bases at V and 7 bases at J, with 8 bases between the two ends. Looked up from germline, CDR1 is LNHDA and CDR2 is SQIVND (reference sequence). These data belong to a study of blood T cell repertoires in COVID-19. Study context: Samples came from the United States, Italy and Spain, spanning acute and convalescent COVID-19. In each case, the material was cDNA or gDNA derived from T cells, B-cell-depleted T cells, or PBMCs.

Patients at the Seattle site were enrolled during active infection and followed longitudinally. This receptor was taken from a woman in her thirties or forties with COVID-19, enrolled during active disease. The sample was peripheral blood. This sequence joins TRBV19 and TRBJ2-2; D not certain. In DNA form, the CDR3 reads TGTGCCAGTAGTCCCCGTTACGGGGAGCTGTTTTTT. Translating it yields CASSPRYGELFF.